Listed here is a single T cell receptor beta chain. Its target is not known. Libraries were prepared by immunoSEQ multiplex PCR; TCRdb keeps only in-frame clonotypes and omits some of them. The profile shows around 310,000 clones, roughly 79% of them singletons. The entry originates in a study of cytotoxic CD8 clonotypes in ibrutinib-treated CLL. Regarding the study as a whole: Baseline-level clonality went beyond age-matched healthy donors and moved in step with circulating CD8+ T-cell counts.

The germline V gene has CDR1 MNHEY and CDR2 SVGAGI. The CDR3 consists of 11 residues. The ends were cut back, 6 bases at V and 6 bases at J, with 8 bases in the middle. This sample comprised PBMCs, obtained before ibrutinib treatment. The sequence came from a human donor with chronic lymphocytic leukemia. The chain couples TRBV6-5 to TRBJ1-2; D call uncertain. CDR3 coding DNA: TGTGCCAGCAGACCAAGGGATGGCTACACCTTC. Its translation is CASRPRDGYTF.